This T cell receptor (beta chain) was captured by sequencing in a study of blood T cell repertoires in COVID-19. Data came from immunoSEQ multiplex PCR; TCRdb stores just in-frame clones and leaves some out. Of 90,000 to 150,000 clones listed, around nine tenths are singletons. Trimming shortened V by 4 bases and J by 7 bases, and 12 bases separated the two germline ends. This CDR3 spans 13 amino acids. Looked up from germline, CDR1 is SGDLS and CDR2 is YYNGEE. Sequenced: peripheral blood. The clonotype originates from a woman between 50 and 59 years old with acute or convalescent COVID-19. This chain uses TRBV9 with TRBJ1-5; D gene uncertain. The CDR3 DNA reads as TGTGCCAGCAGCCCGGGAGGGAGCCAGCCCCAGCATTTT. Amino acids: CASSPGGSQPQHF.